The sample holds a few counts of the clone carrying this TCR beta chain. The antigen is not known. Germline V gene data show CDR1 as MDHEN and CDR2 as SYDVKM. The CDR3 contains 15 residues. The data were taken from a study of blood T cells in healthy people across ages. Next came a second PCR, run for about 7 to 12 cycles, which used a sample-barcoded 5' primer along with a J-beta primer mix. A tag from a template-switch adaptor with 12 random nucleotides marked each cDNA molecule. TCRdb re-called the 5' RACE reads with MiXCR, one entry per CDR3 protein. The sample consists of 800,000 or so distinct CDR3 sequences, around a quarter of them appearing once. Study findings and constraints: Bulk PBMC profiling left naive and antigen-experienced comparisons inconclusive. As naive T cell percentage varied, TCR beta diversity correlated strongly with it.

The same sample was also studied in work on T cells of mothers and their children.

Specimen: blood. The clonotype comes from a boy aged 5-17 years in good health. This rearrangement joins TRBV28 to TRBJ2-5; 7 positions match TRBD1. The J call is doubtful: the DNA matches TRBJ2-7 better. The CDR3 bases are TGTGCCAGCAGTTTAAGGGGGCAATTCTCCTACGAGCAGTACTTC. This codes for CASSLRGQFSYEQYF.